This TCR beta chain was profiled in a study of blood T cell repertoires in COVID-19. Across the study: Specimens from acute and convalescent COVID-19 originated in the United States, Italy and Spain. Sources were T cells, B-cell-depleted T cells, or PBMCs; the material itself was cDNA or gDNA.

As handled by the study authors: Amplification of reference gene primers was used by the study to estimate nucleated cell counts. Assay used: immunoSEQ multiplex PCR; TCRdb lists only in-frame clones, some missing. V and J calls plus clone size are reproduced from that table; the DNA served to infer D and trimming. The repertoire holds approximately 130,000 clones, with 86% as singletons. This sequence was found in a woman in her forties or fifties who had recovered from COVID-19. Sequencing was performed on peripheral blood.

This chain's CDR3 is CASSLAQREGVRNAYNEQFF. For the CDR3, the DNA is TGTGCCAGCAGCTTAGCCCAGCGGGAGGGTGTTCGGAACGCCTACAATGAGCAGTTCTTC. The chain employs TRBV7-8 and TRBJ2-1; TRBD2 matches 10 bases. The CDR3 extends over 20 amino acids. After removal of 0 bases from V and 2 bases from J, the junction contained 13 bases not matched to a gene. Germline-derived CDR1 and CDR2 are SGHVS and FQNEAQ.